The clone carrying this TCR beta chain appeared once. The antigen remains unidentified. Only in-frame clones appear in the TCRdb table, and some are missing; sequencing was by immunoSEQ multiplex PCR. This sample carries 75,000 to 100,000 clones, 70% to 90% of them seen once, and the ten largest clones take around 3%. The CDR3 spans 14 residues. V gave up 3 bases and J gave up 5 bases, with 8 bases separating them. Germline CDR1 and CDR2: MGHDK and SYGVNS. These data come from a study of T cell responses to AZD1222 COVID-19 vaccine. Study details: Recipients boosted at about 4 weeks or about 12 weeks are pooled.

Study-wide results and limits: Most donors were white British and more were female, and clonal diversity was possibly underestimated.

This TCR was sampled from an adult in good health. The chain uses TRBV25-1 and TRBJ1-6; weak D call: TRBD1 (6 bases). The sequencing here drew on peripheral blood, taken on day 0 of AZD1222 vaccination. CDR3 coding DNA: TGTGCCAGCAGTGACTACAGGGATAATTCACCCCTCCACTTT. The encoded protein is CASSDYRDNSPLHF.